This T cell receptor (beta chain) derives from a study of CD8+ T cells in alopecia areata (dated by TCRdb to 2017 to 2018). Regarding the study in general: The treated patients, all with moderate-to-severe alopecia areata, were enrolled in an open-label pilot trial of oral tofacitinib given at 5 to 10 mg twice daily. Disease severity in treated patients was measured with the SALT score, which quantifies the percentage of affected scalp surface area. Patients received tofacitinib for 6 to 18 months and were then followed off drug for 6 months to check for delayed response and recurrence. TCRbeta CDR3 regions were amplified by immunoSEQ multiplex PCR using 35 Vbeta forward and 13 Jbeta reverse primers. Scalp clonality was compared among normal scalp (n=4), patchy alopecia areata scalp (n=8), and alopecia totalis/universalis scalp (n=8). Tofacitinib-treated patients had biopsies at baseline and at 4 and 24 weeks of treatment, with a later scalp biopsy in several patients. In both human patients and the C3H/HeJ mouse model, the study applied high-throughput TCRbeta sequencing to look at T cell clonal expansion in alopecia areata. Scalp tissue and sorted CD4+ and CD8+ peripheral blood T cells from patchy and totalis/universalis alopecia areata patients and from healthy controls were covered by human TCRbeta sequencing. The RNA source kit depended on sample type: the PAXgene miRNA kit for fixed scalp, the miRNeasy kit for PBMCs, and the RNeasy kit for mouse skin. General conclusions and limits of the study: Shared TCR sequences between patients were less evident than in mice, which may be partly attributable to HLA diversity in the patient population. Tofacitinib significantly lowered scalp clonality and the number of expanded CD8+ clones among the top 100 scalp clones. During tofacitinib treatment, many expanded lesional clones stuck around in both scalp and blood, and this persistence may partly explain why relapse happens after treatment is stopped. Because the treated cohort was small and had just a single nonresponder, larger studies are needed to establish links between baseline CD8+ expansion and response. Compared with normal scalp, lesional scalp had higher clonality and more expanded CD8+ clones, particularly in alopecia totalis/universalis, a pattern that suggests antigenic drive. Scalp TCR repertoire analysis is complicated because resident alphabeta T cells in normal human skin are also sequenced, whereas mouse skin is dominated by gammadelta T cells.

CDR1 and CDR2 were assigned from the germline V gene as SQVTM and ANQGSEA. V is clipped by 1 base and J by 5 bases, and the sequence between their germline boundaries is 13 bases long. Spanning cysteine to phenylalanine, the CDR3 consists of 14 amino acids. This entry keeps only the CDR3 DNA: 42 bases, framed from base 1. Library construction relied on the immunoSEQ multiplex PCR assay. RNA was extracted from all samples and reverse transcribed into cDNA, which served as template for TCR sequencing. First-strand cDNA was synthesized using SuperScript III with a 2:1 mix of oligo-dT and random hexamers. A synthetic immune receptor repertoire was used to gauge amplification bias, and whatever bias remained was removed computationally. For the original study's pipeline: Raw reads were preprocessed to remove errors, and CDR3 was defined according to IMGT conventions as the region from the conserved cysteine to phenylalanine. Clonality was computed by normalizing Shannon entropy by log2 of the number of productive unique TCRs and subtracting the result from 1. Whether scalp clones were CD4 or CD8 was inferred by matching scalp TCRbeta sequences against CD4 and CD8 repertoires sorted from blood. Entries here come from immuneACCESS through TCRdb and include only in-frame sequences with V and J called. Some clones fail to appear in such tables; in the studies checked, an unresolved V gene covers under half of the shortfall, and the cause of the remainder is unknown. V and J calls and clone size are given by that table; D and trimming were obtained from the DNA. The sample includes approximately 210,000 clones, with roughly 60% observed a single time. Approximately 1% of the sample goes to the ten largest clones.

In light of the paper, this sample's time point label describes: 20 to 30 weeks on oral tofacitinib. What this sample's treatment or condition label stands for: oral pan-JAK inhibitor, 5-10 mg twice daily. Lesional scalp punch biopsies and peripheral blood were obtained from alopecia areata patients. PBMCs were separated by density centrifugation and stained for CD3, CD4 and CD8, after which CD4+ and CD8+ T cells were sorted on a FACSAria. This clone was seen a few times. Its cognate antigen has yet to be identified. No much larger clone exists at a distance of one base, and base qualities are not known.

This sample comprised CD4+ T cells sorted from blood, obtained at week 24, from a patient treated with tofacitinib. Here the chain combines TRBV29-1 and TRBJ2-3, with the D call tentatively TRBD1 or TRBD2, each fitting 5 bases. The receptor comes from a human donor with alopecia areata. The CDR3 region: CSVEVTGPGDTQYF. The bases read TGCAGCGTTGAAGTTACGGGGCCGGGAGATACGCAGTATTTT.